Below are 8 T cell receptor beta chains sequenced from a single sample in a study of T cells in Graves' hyperthyroidism and ophthalmopathy. It was RNA transcripts that yielded the amplified TCR beta CDR3 regions. HTBI primers were employed in a first-round RT-PCR of the TCR CDR3. TCRdb reprocessed the multiplex PCR reads via MiXCR and lists one record per CDR3 protein. The sample lists roughly 700,000 distinct CDR3 sequences, 13% to 15% occurring once. The sample comprised blood. The receptors were sampled from a woman aged 18-29 years with Graves' hyperthyroidism.

In its sample, this clonotype was seen a few times. The chain recombines TRBV25-1 with TRBJ2-3; 7 bases match TRBD1. Unmatched junction bases numbered 11, after V lost 8 bases and J lost 6 bases. Per germline, CDR1 MGHDK and CDR2 SYGVNS. The CDR3 has 14 amino acids. The CDR3, as DNA: TGTGCCAGCGCGCCTCGACAGGGTGGCGATACGCAGTATTTT. This sequence encodes CASAPRQGGDTQYF.

This clonotype has ten or more counts. V gene TRBV13 combines with J gene TRBJ2-7; TRBD1 is a possible D gene (6 bases). Trimming pared 0 bases from V and 6 bases from J, leaving 15 bases between. The V gene's germline CDR1 is PRHDT and CDR2 FYEKMQ (reference sequence). The CDR3 contains 15 residues. This chain's CDR3 is CASSLGAGVGGEQYF. CDR3 in DNA: TGTGCCAGCAGCTTAGGTGCAGGGGTTGGGGGCGAGCAGTACTTC.

This clonotype came up a few times. The junction and the germline gene differ at one end; a read error may be behind it. This chain links TRBV6-1 with TRBJ2-1, with a possible D match to TRBD1 (6 bases). This CDR3 spans 15 amino acids. Germline CDR1 MNHNS, CDR2 SASEGT. CDR3 in DNA: TGTGCCAGCAGTGGGGTGGTTGTGGGGGACAACGAGCAGTTCTTC. The encoded protein is CASSGVVVGDNEQFF.

This clonotype was detected only a few times. A much larger clone is a single base away; this may be a read error. The rearrangement joins TRBV27 to TRBJ2-1; 9 nucleotides align to TRBD2. The length of the CDR3 is 16 residues. CDR1 is MNHEY and CDR2 is SMNVEV in the germline V gene (reference sequence). DNA for the CDR3: TGTGCCAGCAGTTCAACTAGCGGGCGAACGGGGAATGGGCAGTTCTTC. It is translated as CASSSTSGRTGNGQFF.

Only a few counts were recorded for this clonotype. The chain carries TRBV29-1 and TRBJ1-5; D might be TRBD1 (5 bases). V shed 6 bases and J shed 7 bases, with 16 bases lying between them. The germline CDR1 and CDR2 sequences are SQVTM and ANQGSEA. The CDR3 extends over 13 amino acids. CDR3 loop: CSVSGGTAQPQHF. CDR3 bases: TGCAGCGTGTCCGGGGGTACAGCACAGCCCCAGCATTTT.

This clonotype was seen only a few times. The J gene is TRBJ1-2, the V gene TRBV19; the D is unclear. CDR1 is LNHDA and CDR2 is SQIVND in the germline V gene (reference sequence). This CDR3 is built from 14 residues. Between the trimmed V and J ends, which lost 1 base and 2 bases, there was a span of 8 bases. The CDR3 sequence is CASSIASGNYGYTF. CDR3 in DNA: TGTGCCAGTAGTATAGCGTCGGGAAACTATGGCTACACCTTC.

This clonotype appeared many times. The V and J genes are TRBV2 and TRBJ2-3; 7 bases fit TRBD2. V dropped 10 bases and J dropped 1; count of bases not matched to a gene: 8. The CDR3 covers 14 residues. The V gene's germline CDR1 is SNHLY and CDR2 FYNNEI. CDR3 protein: CAIEEREGTDTQYF. CDR3 sequence (DNA): TGTGCCATCGAGGAACGGGAGGGCACAGATACGCAGTATTTT.

This clonotype was seen a few times. The chain employs TRBV24-1 and TRBJ2-3; 8 nucleotides line up with TRBD1. V was pared by 2 bases and J by 0 bases, with 6 bases of the junction left unmatched. Germline CDR1 reads KGHDR; CDR2 reads SFDVKD. The CDR3 totals 17 residues. The CDR3 DNA sequence: TGTGCCACCAGTGATTCTTCGTGGGACAGGAGCACAGATACGCAGTATTTT. Translation: CATSDSSWDRSTDTQYF.